Below, 13 T cell receptor beta chains from the same sample are listed, as sequenced in a study of cytomegalovirus exposure and HLA in healthy donors (dated by TCRdb to between 2016 and 2019). The library was generated by the immunoSEQ multiplex PCR assay. For the multiplex PCR, a mixture combining 60 forward primers for TCR Vbeta segments and 13 reverse primers for TCR Jbeta segments was used. Entries here come from immuneACCESS through TCRdb and include only in-frame sequences with V and J called. Some clones fail to appear in such tables; in the studies checked, an unresolved V gene covers under half of the shortfall, and the cause of the remainder is unknown. Across this sample there are about 200,000 clones, with roughly 73% seen only once. The ten largest clones represent over 1.5% of the sample. Sequencing used PBMCs. The source of these receptors is a woman aged 25 to 45 in good health and CMV-seronegative.

V gene TRBV7-4 combines with J gene TRBJ1-5; D gene uncertain. CDR3 length: 17 amino acids. Germline V lookup: CDR1 SGHVT, CDR2 SQSDAQ. V shed 3 bases and J shed 0 bases, with 15 bases lying between them. CDR3 sequence reads: CASSFYVWLYSNQPQHF. The CDR3, as DNA: TGTGCCAGCAGCTTTTACGTTTGGCTTTATAGCAATCAGCCCCAGCATTTT.

The V and J genes are TRBV19 and TRBJ1-1; a weak D match, TRBD1 (6 bases). Germline loops: CDR1 LNHDA, CDR2 SQIVND (reference sequence). CDR3 size: 14 residues. Trimming removed 8 bases from V and 0 bases from J, with 13 bases in between. In DNA form, the CDR3 reads TGTGCCAGTGGAACCGGGACACTGAACACTGAAGCTTTCTTT. Protein product: CASGTGTLNTEAFF.

The table lists this clone with a few counts. CDR3 DNA sequence: TGTGCCAGCAGCCCAGGACAGGGGGCTGGCGAGCAGTACTTC. Protein: CASSPGQGAGEQYF. The chain is built from TRBV5-4 and TRBJ2-7; 11 nucleotides agree with TRBD1. In germline, CDR1 is SGHNT, CDR2 YYREEE (reference sequence). After removal of 4 bases from V and 6 bases from J, the junction contained 6 bases not matched to a gene. The CDR3 covers 14 residues.

The chain uses TRBV6-5 and TRBJ2-1; 10 nucleotides agree with TRBD2. Germline CDR1 is MNHEY and CDR2 is SVGAGI. Germline trimming cut 0 bases from V and 12 bases from J; bases unmatched to any gene: 11. The CDR3 totals 16 residues. The CDR3 DNA is TGTGCCAGCAGTTACTCGCTAGCGGGAGTTTCTGGCGGGCAGTTCTTC. This translates into CASSYSLAGVSGGQFF.

This chain connects TRBV4-2 to TRBJ1-6; 9 bases match TRBD1. The junction had 7 bases not matched to a gene; V was cut back by 0 bases and J by 10 bases. The germline gives CDR1 LGHNA, CDR2 YNFKEQ. The CDR3 has 16 residues. The CDR3 DNA reads as TGTGCCAGCAGCCAAGATCGGGACAGGGAAAAGTCACCCCTCCACTTT. It specifies CASSQDRDREKSPLHF.

This sequence joins TRBV30 and TRBJ1-1; a possible D gene is TRBD1 (6 bases). Germline loops: CDR1 GTSNPN, CDR2 SVGIG (reference sequence). This CDR3 region has 13 residues. The V end lost 3 bases, the J end lost 0 bases, and 8 bases lay between the germline ends. For the CDR3, the DNA is TGTGCCTGGAGCACAGGGATGAACACTGAAGCTTTCTTT. Its protein product is CAWSTGMNTEAFF.

The chain has TRBV7-2 and TRBJ2-3; 10 nucleotides match TRBD2. J lost 5 bases, V lost 4 bases, and 6 bases had no gene match. CDR1 is SGHTA and CDR2 is FQGNSA in the germline V gene. CDR3 size: 15 residues. The CDR3 sequence is CASSSSGRAIDTQYF. DNA for the CDR3: TGTGCCAGCAGCTCCAGCGGGAGGGCCATAGATACGCAGTATTTT. Drawing the rest from reference TRBV7-2 and TRBJ2-3, the complete variable domain is GAGVSQSPSNKVTEKGKDVELRCDPISGHTALYWYRQSLGQGLEFLIYFQGNSAPDKSGLPSDRFSAERTGGSVSTLTIQRTQQEDSAVYLCASSSSGRAIDTQYFGPGTRLTVL.

The V and J genes are TRBV13 and TRBJ2-7, with TRBD1 matching over 9 bases. This CDR3 contains 15 residues. Losses at the gene ends were 5 bases for V and 3 bases for J; bases not matched to a gene: 8. Germline values: CDR1 PRHDT, CDR2 FYEKMQ (reference sequence). CDR3 in amino acids: CASSRTGTGYYEQYF. The CDR3 region has the DNA TGTGCCAGCAGCCGTACCGGGACAGGGTACTACGAGCAGTACTTC.

The chain joins TRBV29-1 to TRBJ2-7; D uncertain. This CDR3 region has 12 residues. Trimming took off 4 bases at V and 1 base at J, with 8 bases between the two ends. Germline CDR1 reads SQVTM; CDR2 reads ANQGSEA. CDR3 nucleotide sequence: TGCAGCGTTGCCGCCGGGTCCTACGAGCAGTACTTC. Protein: CSVAAGSYEQYF.

This chain joins TRBV19 and TRBJ1-1, with 7 bases aligning to TRBD1. Trimming cost V 4 bases and J 6 bases; bases outside gene matches: 8. In germline, CDR1 is LNHDA, CDR2 SQIVND (reference sequence). There are 14 residues in the CDR3. As DNA, the CDR3 is TGTGCCAGTAGTACTCTGACAGGGTCGGCTGAAGCTTTCTTT. Residues: CASSTLTGSAEAFF.

The chain combines TRBV27 with TRBJ2-7; 9 nucleotides agree with TRBD2. Germline V gene sequence: CDR1 MNHEY, CDR2 SMNVEV (reference sequence). J lost 4 bases, V lost 0 bases, and 4 bases had no gene match. CDR3 length: 15 amino acids. CDR3 nucleotides: TGTGCCAGCAGTTTATCAGGGCTAGCGGGGTACGAGCAGTACTTC. Its protein product is CASSLSGLAGYEQYF.

The chain is built from TRBV5-1 and TRBJ1-1; possibly TRBD1 for D (5 bases). The CDR3 runs to 15 residues. Germline lookup yields CDR1 SGHRS and CDR2 YFSETQ. Trimming removed 4 bases at V and 3 bases at J, with 16 bases between. CDR3 sequence: CASSLPEGLYTEAFF. The CDR3 bases are TGCGCCAGCAGCCTACCGGAGGGGTTATACACTGAAGCTTTCTTT.

The chain carries TRBV7-2 and TRBJ2-2, with a weak D call TRBD2 (5 bases). Trimming took off 0 bases at V and 2 bases at J, with 16 bases between the two ends. CDR3 length equals 18 residues. Germline CDR1 SGHTA, CDR2 FQGNSA. The CDR3 loop reads CASSLAKRAAINTGELFF. The CDR3 region has the DNA TGTGCCAGCAGCTTAGCGAAGAGGGCGGCAATAAACACCGGGGAGCTGTTTTTT.